This is a list of T cell receptor beta chains from one sample in a study of identical twins' blood T cells. TCRdb processed the 5' RACE reads anew with MiXCR; each CDR3 protein has one entry. The sample yields a few hundred thousand distinct CDR3 sequences, over 25% seen once. Specimen: PBMCs. These receptors were obtained from a woman aged 18-50 years in good health. Each CDR3 is given without its conserved first and last residue.

j_call v_call cdr3_aa
TRBJ1-1 TRBV28 ASSLQGVVTEAF
TRBJ2-3 TRBV5-1 ASSSLNTDTQY
TRBJ1-3 TRBV29-1 SATLSGARNTIY
TRBJ1-5 TRBV6-2/TRBV6-3 ASSTYSQGWKDQPQH
TRBJ1-2 TRBV12-3/TRBV12-4 ASSLEGPYGYT
TRBJ2-2 TRBV5-4 ASSSTGAGELF
TRBJ1-5 TRBV6-6 ASRTGGRDQPQH
TRBJ2-1 TRBV7-6 ASSPGHYNEQF
TRBJ1-5 TRBV29-1 SVVGQGGQPQH
TRBJ1-3 TRBV20-1 SASPSGLSGNTIY
TRBJ1-1 TRBV28 ASRVLGRTDTEAF
TRBJ2-2 TRBV13 ASTGELF
TRBJ2-3 TRBV9 ANSLGDTQY
TRBJ2-5 TRBV20-1 SASYGLAGDEKTQY
TRBJ2-1 TRBV5-1 ASTISLGGEQF
TRBJ2-3 TRBV19 ASSIRQGTDTQY
TRBJ1-2 TRBV19 ASGDSIVGYT
TRBJ2-2 TRBV11-2 ASTSGTGATGELF
TRBJ1-2 TRBV18 ASSKPNYGYT
TRBJ2-4 TRBV19 ASSTGQALAKNIQY
TRBJ2-2 TRBV19 AIPELDTGELF
TRBJ1-6 TRBV28 ASTLPGGGSYNSPLH
TRBJ1-2 TRBV6-8 ASSLHTRGYT
TRBJ2-1 TRBV20-1 SARDFRERYNEQF
TRBJ2-1 TRBV13 VSSQTGSSYNEQF
TRBJ2-1 TRBV11-3 ASSGRDHNEQF
TRBJ1-2 TRBV20-1 SARIGPGYT
TRBJ2-7 TRBV6-1 ASSESHSYEQY
TRBJ2-1 TRBV5-1 ASSLVNSNEQF
TRBJ2-3 TRBV20-1 SASLEQTDTKY
TRBJ1-1 TRBV2 ASRQEHMNTEAF
TRBJ2-1 TRBV7-9 ASSDGTSALNEQF
TRBJ2-2 TRBV6-6 ASSRGRANTGELF
TRBJ1-1 TRBV5-1 ASSLAGTPSLNTEAF
TRBJ2-2 TRBV19 ASSIGVRGSGELF
TRBJ2-5 TRBV6-1 ATNEGPSN
TRBJ1-2 TRBV5-1 ASSYDRYGHT
TRBJ1-6 TRBV7-2 ASSFRSGAHNSPLH
TRBJ1-2 TRBV29-1 SVQVGDESGYT
TRBJ1-2 TRBV29-1 SVGWTQGGYT
TRBJ1-2 TRBV5-1 ASSSSNGGYT
TRBJ1-1 TRBV20-1 SARQQGNTEAF
TRBJ1-1 TRBV3-1 ASSPAQMSQRTEAF
TRBJ1-1 TRBV2 ASCGGRTEAF
TRBJ2-2 TRBV19 ASSIVSAAGELF
TRBJ1-4 TRBV6-5 ASSYSTGTGKEKLF
TRBJ1-1 TRBV29-1 SVVGGGIPEAF
TRBJ1-4 TRBV7-9 ASSLGAANEKLF